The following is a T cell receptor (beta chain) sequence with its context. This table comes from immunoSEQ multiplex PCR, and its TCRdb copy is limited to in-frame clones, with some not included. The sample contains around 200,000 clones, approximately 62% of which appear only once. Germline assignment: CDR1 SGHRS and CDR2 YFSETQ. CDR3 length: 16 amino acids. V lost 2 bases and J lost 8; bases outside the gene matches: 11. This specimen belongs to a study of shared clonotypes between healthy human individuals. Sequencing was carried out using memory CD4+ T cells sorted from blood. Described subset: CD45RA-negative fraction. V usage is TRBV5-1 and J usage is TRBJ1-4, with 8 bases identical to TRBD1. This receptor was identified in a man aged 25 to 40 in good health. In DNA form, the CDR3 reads TGCGCCAGCAGCTTACGGCCCACAGGGGGGGACGAAAAACTGTTTTTT. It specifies CASSLRPTGGDEKLFF.